The 26 T cell receptor beta chains presented below share a single source sample, sequenced in a study of cytomegalovirus exposure and HLA in healthy donors. The PCR ran on 60 Vbeta and 13 Jbeta primers. Sequencing used immunoSEQ multiplex PCR; TCRdb keeps in-frame clones, though not all of them. The sample lists about 120,000 clones, 77% seen once, with around 4% in the top ten. Sequenced: PBMCs. The receptor source for this set is a human donor in good health.

This rearrangement joins TRBV28 to TRBJ1-5, with D tentatively TRBD1 (6 bases). CDR1 is MDHEN, CDR2 SYDVKM, per germline. Trimming stripped 4 bases from V and 0 bases from J, with 10 bases between. This CDR3 is built from 15 residues. CDR3 amino acids: CASSSQGYSNQPQHF. As DNA, the CDR3 is TGTGCCAGCAGTTCACAGGGCTATAGCAATCAGCCCCAGCATTTT. Supplemented by reference TRBV28 and TRBJ1-5, the full variable domain reads DVKVTQSSRYLVKRTGEKVFLECVQDMDHENMFWYRQDPGLGLRLIYFSYDVKMKEKGDIPEGYSVSREKKERFSLILESASTNQTSMYLCASSSQGYSNQPQHFGDGTRLSIL.

The chain recombines TRBV19 with TRBJ1-2; tentative D call: TRBD1 (6 bases). The CDR3 consists of 14 residues. Looked up from germline, CDR1 is LNHDA and CDR2 is SQIVND (reference sequence). V shed 3 bases and J shed 4 bases, with 12 bases lying between them. CDR3 sequence reads: CASSMRGAGYGYTF. In nucleotides, the CDR3 is TGTGCCAGTAGTATGCGGGGGGCGGGCTATGGCTACACCTTC.

V is TRBV10-3 and J is TRBJ1-2; 10 positions agree with TRBD1. Trimming at V came to 0 bases and at J to 8 bases, leaving 6 bases not matched to a gene. Germline V gene lookup returns CDR1 ENHRY and CDR2 SYGVKD. The CDR3 totals 15 residues. This CDR3 is CAISESTGGSRGYTF. CDR3 nucleotides: TGTGCCATCAGTGAGTCGACAGGGGGCTCTAGAGGCTACACCTTC.

This clone appeared a single time. The chain recombines TRBV18 with TRBJ2-3; D remains ambiguous. Trimming took 3 bases from V and 2 from J, leaving 9 bases between them. The CDR3 length is 14 residues. CDR1 KGHSH and CDR2 LQKENI come from the germline V gene. The CDR3 protein is CASSPPVSTDTQYF. The DNA of the CDR3 is TGTGCCAGCTCACCCCCCGTTTCCACAGATACGCAGTATTTT.

The chain carries TRBV2 and TRBJ2-5; tentatively, D is TRBD2 (6 bases). The end of the DNA fits TRBJ2-7 better, so the J call may be wrong. Germline V gene data show CDR1 as SNHLY and CDR2 as FYNNEI. This CDR3 is built from 13 residues. The CDR3 loop is CASLQGGSDEQYF. Written as DNA, the CDR3 is TGTGCCAGCCTCCAGGGAGGATCGGACGAGCAGTACTTC.

The chain employs TRBV11-3 and TRBJ2-7, with D maybe TRBD2 (5 bases). Germline V gene lookup returns CDR1 SGHNT and CDR2 YENEEA. The ends were cut back, 5 bases at V and 3 bases at J, with 14 bases in the middle. This CDR3 has 14 amino acids. The CDR3 bases are TGTGCCAGCAGCCCCGGGTGGGGAGACTACGAGCAGTACTTC. It is translated as CASSPGWGDYEQYF.

The chain combines TRBV2 with TRBJ2-1, with D tentatively TRBD2 (7 bases). The ends were cut back, 5 bases at V and 4 bases at J, with 21 bases in the middle. The CDR3 contains 17 residues. The V gene's germline CDR1 is SNHLY and CDR2 FYNNEI. The CDR3 coding sequence is TGTGCCAGCAGTTTGGACGATGGGGGGGCCCCATACAATGAGCAGTTCTTC. Its translation: CASSLDDGGAPYNEQFF.

This sequence joins TRBV27 and TRBJ2-2; 11 bases are a match to TRBD2. After removal of 6 bases from V and 5 bases from J, the junction contained 8 bases not matched to a gene. Germline V gene lookup returns CDR1 MNHEY and CDR2 SMNVEV (reference sequence). This CDR3 has 16 amino acids. For the CDR3, the DNA is TGTGCCAGCAGGCCACTAGCGGGAGATTTGACCGGGGAGCTGTTTTTT. This sequence encodes CASRPLAGDLTGELFF.

The chain carries TRBV7-9 and TRBJ1-1, with D possibly matching TRBD1 (5 bases). Germline CDR1 SEHNR, CDR2 FQNEAQ (reference sequence). The CDR3 is 17 residues long. The germline V and J ends were trimmed by 3 bases and 0 bases, with 17 bases remaining between them. As DNA, the CDR3 is TGTGCCAGCAGCTTCGCCCCTGACAGTCCACTGAACACTGAAGCTTTCTTT. It codes for CASSFAPDSPLNTEAFF.

Regarding this clone: A junction end diverges from the germline sequence, so it may reflect a read error. At the DNA level, this CDR3 is encoded by other sequences in the same sample as well. The chain couples TRBV28 to TRBJ2-1, with TRBD2 identical over 13 bases. Germline V gene sequence: CDR1 MDHEN, CDR2 SYDVKM. The CDR3 has 17 residues. CDR3: CASSSGLAGTLSNEQFF. The CDR3 coding sequence is TGCGCCAGCAGTTCGGGACTAGCGGGAACCCTATCAAATGAGCAGTTCTTC.

The rearrangement links TRBV2 to TRBJ2-3; the match to TRBD1 covers 7 bases. Trimming removed 6 bases from V and 3 bases from J; junction bases left unmatched: 3. The CDR3 has 13 amino acids. Germline CDR1 is SNHLY and CDR2 is FYNNEI. The CDR3 DNA sequence: TGTGCCAGCAGGGGGACAGTTACAGATACGCAGTATTTT. Its translation: CASRGTVTDTQYF.

This chain links TRBV28 with TRBJ2-1, with D perhaps TRBD1 (6 bases). The CDR3 covers 14 residues. Trimming took 6 bases from V and 3 from J, leaving 12 bases between them. The V gene's germline CDR1 is MDHEN and CDR2 SYDVKM. Here the CDR3 reads CASSPGTNYNEQFF. The CDR3 DNA reads as TGTGCCAGCAGCCCCGGGACAAACTACAATGAGCAGTTCTTC.

The chain links TRBV6-5 to TRBJ1-1; D might be TRBD1 (5 bases). The CDR3 has 14 residues. V was pared by 6 bases and J by 2 bases, with 13 bases between. Germline assignment: CDR1 MNHEY and CDR2 SVGAGI. The CDR3 DNA reads as TGTGCCAGCAGACGACGGGGGGGAAACACTGAAGCTTTCTTT. It codes for CASRRRGGNTEAFF.

This sequence joins TRBV6-6 and TRBJ2-5; D is perhaps TRBD1 (6 bases). The CDR3 length is 14 residues. Germline CDR1 and CDR2: MNHNY and SVGAGI (reference sequence). V was shortened by 2 bases and J by 5 bases, with 12 bases between the two germline ends. The CDR3 reads CASSYGGQAETQYF. DNA for the CDR3: TGTGCCAGCAGTTACGGGGGCCAGGCTGAGACCCAGTACTTC.

CDR3 coding DNA: TGTGCCAGTGGGGCAGGGATCTCCTACAATGAGCAGTTCTTC. Translation gives CASGAGISYNEQFF. The chain recombines TRBV19 with TRBJ2-1; maybe TRBD1 (5 bases). Germline V gives CDR1 LNHDA, CDR2 SQIVND (reference sequence). The V gene lost 8 bases and the J gene lost 0 bases, with 11 bases spanning the gap. This CDR3 contains 14 residues.

The rearrangement joins TRBV18 to TRBJ1-1; 9 nucleotides line up with TRBD1. With V trimmed by 4 bases and J by 4 bases, 4 bases remained unmatched. The germline V gene has CDR1 KGHSH and CDR2 LQKENI. The CDR3 length is 14 residues. The CDR3 region has the DNA TGTGCCAGCTCACAGGACAGGGGAGGCACTGAAGCTTTCTTT. Encoded protein: CASSQDRGGTEAFF.

The V and J genes are TRBV6-4 and TRBJ2-5, with 13 bases identical to TRBD2. Per the germline V gene, CDR1 is MRHNA and CDR2 is SNTAGT. V dropped 10 bases and J dropped 4; count of bases not matched to a gene: 21. The CDR3 runs 19 residues. CDR3 sequence reads: CAKPRTGERTSGSGETQYF. The DNA for the CDR3 is TGTGCCAAACCTCGGACAGGCGAAAGGACTAGCGGGAGTGGAGAGACCCAGTACTTC.

The V gene is TRBV27, the J gene TRBJ2-2; 9 bases line up with TRBD2. The length of the CDR3 is 14 residues. Germline V gene data show CDR1 as MNHEY and CDR2 as SMNVEV (reference sequence). V lost 4 bases, J lost 6 bases, and 3 bases stayed unmatched. CDR3 protein: CASSSGLAAGELFF. The CDR3 DNA reads TGTGCCAGCAGTTCGGGACTAGCAGCCGGGGAGCTGTTTTTT.

The chain has TRBV2 and TRBJ2-7; TRBD2 matches 11 bases. Germline V lookup: CDR1 SNHLY, CDR2 FYNNEI. J gave up 4 bases and V 3 bases, and 5 bases lay outside the gene matches. The CDR3 extends over 15 amino acids. The CDR3 protein is CASSDAGLAVYEQYF. CDR3 nucleotides: TGTGCCAGCAGTGATGCGGGACTAGCGGTGTACGAGCAGTACTTC.

The J gene is TRBJ2-5, the V gene TRBV6-6, with D possibly TRBD1 on 5 matching bases. The ends were cut back, 0 bases at V and 2 bases at J, with 10 bases in the middle. Germline V lookup: CDR1 MNHNY, CDR2 SVGAGI (reference sequence). The CDR3 length is 15 residues. The CDR3 region has the DNA TGTGCCAGCAGTTACTCAGGCAGGGCACAAGAGACCCAGTACTTC. Translation gives CASSYSGRAQETQYF.

This chain joins TRBV11-2 and TRBJ2-1, with TRBD2 matching over 8 bases. Unmatched junction bases numbered 9, after V lost 5 bases and J lost 9 bases. Germline CDR1 and CDR2: SGHAT and FQNNGV. CDR3 length: 14 residues. The CDR3 reads CASSPLLGRGEQFF. The CDR3 coding sequence is TGTGCCAGCAGCCCCCTTCTCGGGAGGGGTGAGCAGTTCTTC.

This rearrangement joins TRBV2 to TRBJ2-1, with 9 positions matching TRBD2. The CDR3 consists of 18 residues. V was pared by 6 bases and J by 0 bases, with 12 bases of the junction left unmatched. Germline lookup yields CDR1 SNHLY and CDR2 FYNNEI. In DNA, the CDR3 is TGTGCCAGCAGATATTCAGCGGGAGGTCCCAGCTCCTACAATGAGCAGTTCTTC. This codes for CASRYSAGGPSSYNEQFF.

J is TRBJ2-3 and V is TRBV4-1; 11 nucleotides align to TRBD2. Germline V gene data show CDR1 as MGHRA and CDR2 as YSYEKL. This CDR3 comprises 18 residues. V lost 1 base to trimming and J lost 6 bases; unmatched junction nucleotides: 12. CDR3 residues: CASSQASSGRFDRDTQYF. CDR3 nucleotide sequence: TGCGCCAGCAGCCAAGCTTCTAGCGGGAGGTTTGATCGGGATACGCAGTATTTT.

As regards this clone: One end of the junction varies from germline; a read error may be responsible. V gene TRBV27 combines with J gene TRBJ1-1; D ambiguous. Germline CDR1 is MNHEY and CDR2 is SMNVEV (reference sequence). The CDR3 sequence is 17 residues long. The CDR3 nucleotides are TGTACCAGCAGTTACGGACTCCCCGGGTGGGATTACACTGAAGCTTTCTTT. This codes for CTSSYGLPGWDYTEAFF.

This clone was observed a handful of times. The V and J genes are TRBV29-1 and TRBJ2-1; tentatively, D is TRBD1 (6 bases). The CDR3 is made up of 14 amino acids. CDR1 SQVTM and CDR2 ANQGSEA come from the germline V gene. V was cut by 7 bases and J by 7 bases, with 20 bases left in between. The CDR3 is CSAGPSGQTNEQFF. CDR3 in DNA: TGCAGCGCCGGGCCCAGCGGACAGACGAATGAGCAGTTCTTC.

The chain carries TRBV6-1 and TRBJ1-2, with D hard to call. Germline V lookup: CDR1 MNHNS, CDR2 SASEGT. With 2 bases removed from V and 2 bases from J, the gap between germline ends came to 3 bases. The CDR3 spans 12 residues. The CDR3 protein is CASSELNYGYTF. CDR3 nucleotides: TGTGCCAGCAGTGAACTAAACTATGGCTACACCTTC.